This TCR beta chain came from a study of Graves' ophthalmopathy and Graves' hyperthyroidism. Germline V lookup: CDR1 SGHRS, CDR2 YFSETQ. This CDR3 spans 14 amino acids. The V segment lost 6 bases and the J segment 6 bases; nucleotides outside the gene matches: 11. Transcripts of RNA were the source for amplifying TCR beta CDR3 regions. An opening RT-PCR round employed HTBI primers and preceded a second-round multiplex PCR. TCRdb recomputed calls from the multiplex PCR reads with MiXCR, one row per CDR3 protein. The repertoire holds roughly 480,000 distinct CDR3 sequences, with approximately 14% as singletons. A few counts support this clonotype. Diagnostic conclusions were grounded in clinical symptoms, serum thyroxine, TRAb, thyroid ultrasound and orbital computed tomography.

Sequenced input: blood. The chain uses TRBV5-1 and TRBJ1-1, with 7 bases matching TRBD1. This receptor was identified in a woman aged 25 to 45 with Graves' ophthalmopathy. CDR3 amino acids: CASTRSQGLAEAFF. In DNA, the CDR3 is TGCGCCAGCACTCGGTCACAGGGGTTGGCTGAAGCTTTCTTT.